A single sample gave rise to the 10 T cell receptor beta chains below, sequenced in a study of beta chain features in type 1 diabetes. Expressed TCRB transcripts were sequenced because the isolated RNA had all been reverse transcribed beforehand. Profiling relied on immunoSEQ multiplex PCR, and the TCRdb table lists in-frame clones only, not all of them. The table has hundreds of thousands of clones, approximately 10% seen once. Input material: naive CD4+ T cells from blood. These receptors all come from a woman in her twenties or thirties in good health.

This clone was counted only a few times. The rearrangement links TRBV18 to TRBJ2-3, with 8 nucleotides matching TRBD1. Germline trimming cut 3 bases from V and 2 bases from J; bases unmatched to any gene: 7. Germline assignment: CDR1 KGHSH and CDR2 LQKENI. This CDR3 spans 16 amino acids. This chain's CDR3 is CASSPTGQGLTDTQYF. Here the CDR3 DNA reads TGTGCCAGCTCACCCACCGGACAGGGCCTCACAGATACGCAGTATTTT.

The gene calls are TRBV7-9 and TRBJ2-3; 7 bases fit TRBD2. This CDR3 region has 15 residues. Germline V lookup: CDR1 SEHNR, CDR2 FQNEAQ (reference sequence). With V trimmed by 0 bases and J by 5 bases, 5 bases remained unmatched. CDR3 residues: CASSLARGSGDTQYF. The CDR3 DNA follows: TGTGCCAGCAGCTTAGCCCGCGGGAGTGGAGATACGCAGTATTTT.

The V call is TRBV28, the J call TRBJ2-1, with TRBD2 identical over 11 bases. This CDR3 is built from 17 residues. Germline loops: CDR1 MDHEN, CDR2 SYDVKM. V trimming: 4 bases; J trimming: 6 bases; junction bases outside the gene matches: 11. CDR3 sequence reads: CASSSRLAGRIGNEQFF. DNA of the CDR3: TGTGCCAGCAGTTCCAGACTAGCGGGAAGAATTGGCAATGAGCAGTTCTTC.

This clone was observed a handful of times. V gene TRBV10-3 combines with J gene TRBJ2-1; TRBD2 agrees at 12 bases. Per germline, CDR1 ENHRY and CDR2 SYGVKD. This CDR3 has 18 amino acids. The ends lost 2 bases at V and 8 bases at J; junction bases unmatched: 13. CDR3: CAISEGTATSGRGYEQFF. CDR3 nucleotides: TGTGCCATCAGTGAGGGGACAGCGACTAGCGGGAGAGGCTATGAGCAGTTCTTC.

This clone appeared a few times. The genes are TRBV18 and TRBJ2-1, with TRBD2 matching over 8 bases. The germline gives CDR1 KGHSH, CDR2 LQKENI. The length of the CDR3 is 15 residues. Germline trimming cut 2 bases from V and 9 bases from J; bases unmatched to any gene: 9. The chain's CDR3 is CASSPGREAASEQFF. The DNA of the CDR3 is TGTGCCAGCTCACCAGGGCGGGAGGCCGCTAGTGAGCAGTTCTTC.

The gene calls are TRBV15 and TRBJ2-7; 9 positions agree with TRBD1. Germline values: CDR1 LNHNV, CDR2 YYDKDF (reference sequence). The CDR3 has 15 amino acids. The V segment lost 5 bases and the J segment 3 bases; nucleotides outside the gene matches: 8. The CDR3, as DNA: TGTGCCACCAGCCAGAAGGGACAGGGCCGCTACGAGCAGTACTTC. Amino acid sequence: CATSQKGQGRYEQYF.

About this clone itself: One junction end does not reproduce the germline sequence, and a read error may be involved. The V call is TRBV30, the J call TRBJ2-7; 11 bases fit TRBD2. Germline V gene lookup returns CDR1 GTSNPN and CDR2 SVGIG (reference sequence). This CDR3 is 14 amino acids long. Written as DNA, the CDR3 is TGTGCCTGGAAGAAACTAGCGGGAGAATACGAGCGGTACTTC. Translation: CAWKKLAGEYERYF.

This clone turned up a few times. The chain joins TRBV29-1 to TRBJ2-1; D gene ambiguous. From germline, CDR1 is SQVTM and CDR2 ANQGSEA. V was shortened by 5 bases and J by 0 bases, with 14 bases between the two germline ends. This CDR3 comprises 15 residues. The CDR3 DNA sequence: TGCAGCGTTCCGGGTCTCCAAAGCTCCTACAATGAGCAGTTCTTC. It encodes CSVPGLQSSYNEQFF.

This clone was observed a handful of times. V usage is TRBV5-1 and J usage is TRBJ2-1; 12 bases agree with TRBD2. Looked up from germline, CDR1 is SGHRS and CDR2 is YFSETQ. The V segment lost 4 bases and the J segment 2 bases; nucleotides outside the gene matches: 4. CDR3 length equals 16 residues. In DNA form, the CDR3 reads TGCGCCAGCAGCCGATCTAGCGGGAGGGCCTACAATGAGCAGTTCTTC. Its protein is CASSRSSGRAYNEQFF.

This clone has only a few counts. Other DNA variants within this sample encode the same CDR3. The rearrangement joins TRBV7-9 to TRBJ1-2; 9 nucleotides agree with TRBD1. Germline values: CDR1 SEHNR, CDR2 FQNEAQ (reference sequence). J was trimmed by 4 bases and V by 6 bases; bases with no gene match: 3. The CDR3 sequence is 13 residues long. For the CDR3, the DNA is TGTGCCAGCAGTTTGGGACAGGGCTATGGCTACACCTTC. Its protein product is CASSLGQGYGYTF.